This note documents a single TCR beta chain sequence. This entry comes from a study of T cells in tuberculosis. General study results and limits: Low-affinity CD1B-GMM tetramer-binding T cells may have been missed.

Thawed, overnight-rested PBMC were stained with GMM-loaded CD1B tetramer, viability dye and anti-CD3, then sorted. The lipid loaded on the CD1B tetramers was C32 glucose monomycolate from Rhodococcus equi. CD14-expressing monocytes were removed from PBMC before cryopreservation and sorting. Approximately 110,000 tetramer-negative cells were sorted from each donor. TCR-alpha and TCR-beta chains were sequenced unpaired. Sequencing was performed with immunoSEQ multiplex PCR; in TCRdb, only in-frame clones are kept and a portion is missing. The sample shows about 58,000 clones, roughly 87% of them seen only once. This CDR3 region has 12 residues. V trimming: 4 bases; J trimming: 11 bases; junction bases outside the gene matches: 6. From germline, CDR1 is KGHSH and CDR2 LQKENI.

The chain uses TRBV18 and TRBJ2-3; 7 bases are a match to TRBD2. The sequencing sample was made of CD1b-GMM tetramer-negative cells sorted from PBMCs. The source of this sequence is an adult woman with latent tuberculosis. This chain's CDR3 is CASSRTREGQYF. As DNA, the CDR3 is TGTGCCAGCTCACGGACTAGGGAGGGGCAGTATTTT. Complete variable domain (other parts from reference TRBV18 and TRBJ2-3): NAGVMQNPRHLVRRRGQEARLRCSPMKGHSHVYWYRQLPEEGLKFMVYLQKENIIDESGMPKERFSAEFPKEGPSILRIQQVVRGDSAAYFCASSRTREGQYFGPGTRLTVL.